The sequence of this T cell receptor beta chain was determined in a study of identical twins. Germline V lookup: CDR1 SGHTA, CDR2 FQGNSA. V gave up 3 bases and J gave up 4 bases; unmatched junction bases: 9. There are 16 residues in the CDR3. TCRdb analysed the 5' RACE reads with MiXCR anew, one entry per CDR3 protein. The table shows fewer than 900,000 distinct CDR3 sequences, with roughly 18% occurring only once. In addition, the sample was reused for a study of T cells expressing NK-cell markers.

The chain uses TRBV7-2 and TRBJ2-3; TRBD2 matches 8 bases. The sequenced sample was PBMCs. This receptor was obtained from a young woman in good health. In DNA, the CDR3 is TGTGCCAGCAGCTTGTTAGCGGGACAATTATCAGATACGCAGTATTTT. It yields the protein CASSLLAGQLSDTQYF.